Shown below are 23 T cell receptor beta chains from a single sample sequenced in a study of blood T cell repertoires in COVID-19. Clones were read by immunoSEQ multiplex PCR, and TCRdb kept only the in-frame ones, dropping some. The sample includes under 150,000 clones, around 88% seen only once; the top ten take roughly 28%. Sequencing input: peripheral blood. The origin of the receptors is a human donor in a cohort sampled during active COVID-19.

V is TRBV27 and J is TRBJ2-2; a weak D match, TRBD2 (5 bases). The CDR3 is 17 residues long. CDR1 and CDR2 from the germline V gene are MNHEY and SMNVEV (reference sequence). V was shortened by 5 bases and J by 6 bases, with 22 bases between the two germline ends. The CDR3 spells CASSPSRTRGLAGELFF. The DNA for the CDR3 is TGTGCCAGCAGTCCCTCCCGGACTCGAGGCCTCGCCGGGGAGCTGTTTTTT.

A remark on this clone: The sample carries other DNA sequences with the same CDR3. The CDR3 here is CATSRGLGNTEAFF. The CDR3 region has the DNA TGTGCCACCAGCAGGGGGCTAGGTAACACTGAAGCTTTCTTT. V usage is TRBV15 and J usage is TRBJ1-1; possibly TRBD1 for D (5 bases). Germline V gene lookup returns CDR1 LNHNV and CDR2 YYDKDF (reference sequence). Trimming took 3 bases from V and 2 from J, leaving 10 bases between them. The length of the CDR3 is 14 residues.

This CDR3 is CASSLKRGSSGNTIYF. In DNA form, the CDR3 reads TGTGCCAGCAGCCTAAAAAGGGGCAGTTCTGGAAACACCATATATTTT. V and J are TRBV7-9 and TRBJ1-3, with D possibly matching TRBD1 (5 bases). Per the germline V gene, CDR1 is SEHNR and CDR2 is FQNEAQ (reference sequence). The V end was cut by 5 bases, the J end by 1 base, with 15 bases between. CDR3 length: 16 amino acids.

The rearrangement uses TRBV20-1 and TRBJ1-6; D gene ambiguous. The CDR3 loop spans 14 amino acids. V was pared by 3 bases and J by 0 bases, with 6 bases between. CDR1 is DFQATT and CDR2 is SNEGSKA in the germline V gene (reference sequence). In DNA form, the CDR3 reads TGCAGTGCTAGTCGGGACTCCTATAATTCACCCCTCCACTTT. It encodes CSASRDSYNSPLHF.

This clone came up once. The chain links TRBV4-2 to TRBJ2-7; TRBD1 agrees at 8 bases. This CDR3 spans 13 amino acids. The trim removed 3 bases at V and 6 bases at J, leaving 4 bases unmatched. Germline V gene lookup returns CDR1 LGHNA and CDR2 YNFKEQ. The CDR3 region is CASSQRQGTEQYF. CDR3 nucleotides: TGTGCCAGCAGCCAGAGACAGGGGACCGAGCAGTACTTC.

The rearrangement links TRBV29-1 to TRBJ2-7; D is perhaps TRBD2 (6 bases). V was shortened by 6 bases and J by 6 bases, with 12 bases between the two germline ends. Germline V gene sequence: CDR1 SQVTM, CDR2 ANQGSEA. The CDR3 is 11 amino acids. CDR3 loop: CSVLQAGEQYF. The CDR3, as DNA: TGCAGCGTCCTCCAAGCGGGCGAGCAGTACTTC.

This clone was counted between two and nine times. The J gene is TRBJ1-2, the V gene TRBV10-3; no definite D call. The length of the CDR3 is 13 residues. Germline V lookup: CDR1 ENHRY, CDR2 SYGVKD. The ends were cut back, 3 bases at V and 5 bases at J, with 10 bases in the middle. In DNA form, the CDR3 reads TGTGCCATCAGTGATGAGGGATTATATGGCTACACCTTC. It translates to CAISDEGLYGYTF.

The CDR3 DNA follows: TGTGCCTCCTACGGCCGGGGAGCGGAGCCCCAGCATTTT. Translated, it gives CASYGRGAEPQHF. The chain recombines TRBV19 with TRBJ1-5, with D uncertain. The CDR3 has 13 amino acids. The ends were cut back, 11 bases at V and 8 bases at J, with 19 bases in the middle. Germline CDR1 and CDR2: LNHDA and SQIVND (reference sequence).

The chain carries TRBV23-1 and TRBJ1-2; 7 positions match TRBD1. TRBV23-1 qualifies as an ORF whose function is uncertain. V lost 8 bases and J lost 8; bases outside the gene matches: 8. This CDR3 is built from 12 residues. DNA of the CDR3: TGCGCCAGCCGAGACAGGGCTTGGGGCTACACCTTC. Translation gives CASRDRAWGYTF.

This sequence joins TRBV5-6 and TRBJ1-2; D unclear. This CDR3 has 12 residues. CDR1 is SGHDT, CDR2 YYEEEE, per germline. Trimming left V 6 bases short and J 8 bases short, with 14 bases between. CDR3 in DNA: TGTGCCAGCAATTGGGAGGACTCCGGCTACACCTTC. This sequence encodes CASNWEDSGYTF. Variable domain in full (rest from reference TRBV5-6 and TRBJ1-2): DAGVTQSPTHLIKTRGQQVTLRCSPKSGHDTVSWYQQALGQGPQFIFQYYEEEERQRGNFPDRFSGHQFPNYSSELNVNALLLGDSALYLCASNWEDSGYTFGSGTRLTVV.

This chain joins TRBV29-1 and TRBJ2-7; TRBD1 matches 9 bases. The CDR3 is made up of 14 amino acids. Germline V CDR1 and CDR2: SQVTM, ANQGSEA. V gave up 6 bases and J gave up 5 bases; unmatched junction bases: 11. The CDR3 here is CSVLPGTGSHEQYF. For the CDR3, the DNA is TGCAGCGTCCTCCCAGGGACAGGGTCCCACGAGCAGTACTTC.

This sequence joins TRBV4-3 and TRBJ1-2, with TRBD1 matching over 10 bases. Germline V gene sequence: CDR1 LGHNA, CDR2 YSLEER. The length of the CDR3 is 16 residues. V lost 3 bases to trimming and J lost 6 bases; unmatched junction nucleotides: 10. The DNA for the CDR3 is TGCGCCAGCAGCCAGGACAGGGGGGCCCAAAGTGATGGCTACACCTTC. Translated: CASSQDRGAQSDGYTF.

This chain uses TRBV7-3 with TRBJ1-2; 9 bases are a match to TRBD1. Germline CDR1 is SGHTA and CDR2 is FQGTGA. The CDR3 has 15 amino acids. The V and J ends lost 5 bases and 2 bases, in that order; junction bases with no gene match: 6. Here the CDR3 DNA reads TGTGCCAGCAGCATCGAGGGACAGGGAAACTATGGCTACACCTTC. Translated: CASSIEGQGNYGYTF.

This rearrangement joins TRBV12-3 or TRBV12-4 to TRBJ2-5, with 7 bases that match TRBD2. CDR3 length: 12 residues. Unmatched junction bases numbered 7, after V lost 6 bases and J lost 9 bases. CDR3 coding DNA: TGTGCCAGCAGCCCATCCCGGGGGGCCCAGTACTTC. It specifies CASSPSRGAQYF.

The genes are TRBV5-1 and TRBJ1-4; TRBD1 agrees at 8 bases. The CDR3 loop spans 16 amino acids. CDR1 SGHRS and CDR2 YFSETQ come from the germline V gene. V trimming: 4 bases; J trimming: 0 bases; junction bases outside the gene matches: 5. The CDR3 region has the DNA TGCGCCAGCAGCCCCGAGACAGGGGCAACTAATGAAAAACTGTTTTTT. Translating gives CASSPETGATNEKLFF.

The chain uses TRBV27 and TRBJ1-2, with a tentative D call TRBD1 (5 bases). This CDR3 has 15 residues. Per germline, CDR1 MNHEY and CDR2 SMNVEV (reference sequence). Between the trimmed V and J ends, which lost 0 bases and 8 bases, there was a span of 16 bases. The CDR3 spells CASSLSGGGVGGYTF. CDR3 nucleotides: TGTGCCAGCAGTTTATCGGGGGGAGGAGTTGGAGGCTACACCTTC.

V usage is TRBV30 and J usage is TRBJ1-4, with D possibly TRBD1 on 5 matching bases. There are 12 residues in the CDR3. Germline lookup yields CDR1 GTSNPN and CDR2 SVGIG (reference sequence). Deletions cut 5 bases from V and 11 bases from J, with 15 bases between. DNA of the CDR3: TGTGCCTGGCAGCTCCAGGGACTCAAACTGTTTTTT. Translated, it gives CAWQLQGLKLFF. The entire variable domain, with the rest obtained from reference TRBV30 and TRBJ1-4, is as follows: SQTIHQWPATLVQPVGSPLSLECTVEGTSNPNLYWYRQAAGRGLQLLFYSVGIGQISSEVPQNLSASRPQDRQFILSSKKLLLSDSGFYLCAWQLQGLKLFFGSGTQLSVL.

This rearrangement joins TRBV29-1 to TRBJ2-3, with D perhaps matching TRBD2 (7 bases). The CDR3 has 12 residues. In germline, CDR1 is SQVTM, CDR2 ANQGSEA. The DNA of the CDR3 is TGCGCATGGAGGGGGGGAACAGATACGCAGTATTTT. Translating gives CAWRGGTDTQYF.

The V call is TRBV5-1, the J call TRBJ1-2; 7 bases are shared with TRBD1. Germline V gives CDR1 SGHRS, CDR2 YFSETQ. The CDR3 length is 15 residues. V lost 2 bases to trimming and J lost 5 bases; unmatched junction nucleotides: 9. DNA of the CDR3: TGCGCCAGCAGCTTACGACAGGGAGTTACGTATGGCTACACCTTC. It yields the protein CASSLRQGVTYGYTF.

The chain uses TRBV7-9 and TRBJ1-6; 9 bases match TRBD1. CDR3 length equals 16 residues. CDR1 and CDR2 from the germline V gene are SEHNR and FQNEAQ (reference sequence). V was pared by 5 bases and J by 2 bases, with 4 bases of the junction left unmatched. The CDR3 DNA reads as TGTGCCAGCAGCGCCGGGACAGGGCCCTATAATTCACCCCTCCACTTT. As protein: CASSAGTGPYNSPLHF.

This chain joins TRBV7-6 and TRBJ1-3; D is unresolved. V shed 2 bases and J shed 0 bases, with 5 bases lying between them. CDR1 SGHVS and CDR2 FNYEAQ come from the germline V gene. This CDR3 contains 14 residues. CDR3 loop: CASSLSDSGNTIYF. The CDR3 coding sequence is TGTGCCAGCAGCTTAAGCGACTCTGGAAACACCATATATTTT.

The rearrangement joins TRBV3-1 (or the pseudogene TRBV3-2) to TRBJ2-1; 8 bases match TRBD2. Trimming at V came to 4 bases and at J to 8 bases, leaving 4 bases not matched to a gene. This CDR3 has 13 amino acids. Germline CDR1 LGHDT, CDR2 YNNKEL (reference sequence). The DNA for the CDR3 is TGTGCCAGCAGCCCATCCGGGGGGGATGAGCAGTTCTTC. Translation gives CASSPSGGDEQFF.

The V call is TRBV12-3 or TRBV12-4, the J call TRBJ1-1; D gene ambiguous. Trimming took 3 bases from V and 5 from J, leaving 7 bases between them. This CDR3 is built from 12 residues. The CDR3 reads CASSFGRTEAFF. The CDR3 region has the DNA TGTGCCAGCAGTTTTGGGAGGACTGAAGCTTTCTTT.